This T cell receptor (beta chain) was recorded in a study of shared clonotypes between healthy human individuals. The study's findings and limits: The sharing of 4.5% to 5% of naive CD4 clonotypes was seen across several donors.

Several immunoSEQ plates received, in even portions, the genomic DNA of each subset. Repertoires were generated with immunoSEQ multiplex PCR, while TCRdb's copy carries only in-frame clones and drops some. The sample lists about 2,100,000 clones, more than 85% occurring once. Positive CCR7 selection of CD45RO-negative cells yielded the naive CD8 cells, and terminally differentiated effector memory CD45RA+ cells were excluded. On this clone itself: Its antigen is unidentified.

The CDR3 has 16 residues. V gave up 0 bases and J gave up 5 bases, with 15 bases separating them. Per the germline V gene, CDR1 is MNHNS and CDR2 is SASEGT. The clonotype was recovered from a man between 18 and 35 years old in good health. Some clones in this sample may be carry-over from other donors' samples. The specimen sequenced was naive CD8+ T cells from PBMCs. The chain joins TRBV6-1 to TRBJ2-3; unclear D gene. The CDR3 protein is CASSEAAWPSEDTQYF. DNA of the CDR3: TGTGCCAGCAGTGAAGCGGCCTGGCCGTCCGAAGATACGCAGTATTTT.